Included here is one T cell receptor beta chain sequence, with context. What it recognizes is unknown. This entry comes from a study of T cell responses to AZD1222 COVID-19 vaccine. Second doses were pooled across both intervals (about 4 or about 12 weeks). Broader study findings: Two doses of AZD1222 preceded a rise in Spike-specific TCR breadth and depth.

Clones were sequenced by immunoSEQ multiplex PCR, and TCRdb holds only the in-frame ones, with some missing. The sample includes around 120,000 clones, around 83% of them seen just once. Sample: peripheral blood, taken 28 days after the second AZD1222 dose. This TCR was sampled from an adult who received the AZD1222 COVID-19 vaccine.

The CDR3: CASSLQGTVGYEQYF. CDR3 bases: TGTGCCAGCAGCTTACAAGGGACGGTTGGTTACGAGCAGTACTTC. The rearrangement joins TRBV7-8 to TRBJ2-7; D tentatively reads TRBD1 or TRBD2 (5 bases each). V lost 2 bases to trimming and J lost 4 bases, with 15 bases between them. The length of the CDR3 is 15 residues. Germline V gene lookup returns CDR1 SGHVS and CDR2 FQNEAQ.